This is a list of T cell receptor beta chains from one sample in a study of shared clonotypes between healthy human individuals. TCRdb's table, derived via immunoSEQ multiplex PCR, lists solely in-frame clones and lacks some. The sample has about 2.4 million clones; approximately 93% are singletons. The sequencing input was naive CD4+ T cells from PBMCs. The receptors here all came from a man aged 18 to 30 in good health. Some clones in this sample may be carry-over from other donors' samples. The CDR3 runs from the conserved cysteine through the conserved F or W. Fields, in order: D gene, J gene, clone size, V gene, CDR3 length, CDR3 DNA, CDR3 protein. D genes are given only for firm matches. Size tells how often a clone was seen (once, few, many) or the class of an expanded clone, and some rows leave it out.

d_gene: TRBD2
j_gene: TRBJ2-5
abundance: NA
v_gene: TRBV5-4
len: 17
CDR3nt: TGTGCCAGCAGCTTGGATGGGACTAGCGGGAGGCCAGAGACCCAGTACTTC
CDR3aa: CASSLDGTSGRPETQYF

d_gene: NA
j_gene: TRBJ2-7
abundance: NA
v_gene: TRBV9
len: 15
CDR3nt: TGTGCCAGCAGCGTAGCTGGCGGCCCCTCGTCGAGGCAGTACTTC
CDR3aa: CASSVAGGPSSRQYF

d_gene: NA
j_gene: TRBJ2-1
abundance: NA
v_gene: TRBV7-3
len: 15
CDR3nt: TGTGCCAGCAGACCGGGGGGCCAAACGATCAGTGAGCAGTTCTTC
CDR3aa: CASRPGGQTISEQFF

d_gene: TRBD1
j_gene: TRBJ1-1
abundance: NA
v_gene: TRBV11-2
len: 13
CDR3nt: TGTGCCAGTGCAGACAGGGCGGGCACTGAAGCTTTCTTT
CDR3aa: CASADRAGTEAFF

d_gene: NA
j_gene: TRBJ2-5
abundance: NA
v_gene: TRBV5-1
len: 13
CDR3nt: TGCGCCAGCAGCTTGTTGCAGCAAGAGACCCAGTACTTC
CDR3aa: CASSLLQQETQYF

d_gene: TRBD1
j_gene: TRBJ2-7
abundance: once
v_gene: TRBV14
len: 15
CDR3nt: TGTGCCAGCAGCCACCCACCTGGACAGGCGTACGAGCAGTACTTC
CDR3aa: CASSHPPGQAYEQYF

d_gene: TRBD2
j_gene: TRBJ2-2
abundance: NA
v_gene: TRBV6-5
len: 15
CDR3nt: TGTGCCAGCAGTAGGAGGACTAGCGGGACCGGGGAGCTGTTTTTT
CDR3aa: CASSRRTSGTGELFF

d_gene: TRBD2
j_gene: TRBJ2-2
abundance: NA
v_gene: TRBV6-1
len: 14
CDR3nt: TGTGCCAGCAGGAGCGGGAGTTGGGCCGGGGAGCTGTTTTTT
CDR3aa: CASRSGSWAGELFF

d_gene: TRBD1
j_gene: TRBJ1-1
abundance: once
v_gene: TRBV6-5
len: 14
CDR3nt: TGTGCCAGCAGTCGGGGACAGGGAAACACTGAAGCTTTCTTT
CDR3aa: CASSRGQGNTEAFF

d_gene: NA
j_gene: TRBJ2-2
abundance: once
v_gene: TRBV6-5
len: 15
CDR3nt: TGTGCCAGCGGCCCCTGGGGGGCGTCTGGCGGGGAGCTGTTTTTT
CDR3aa: CASGPWGASGGELFF